This paragraph reports one T cell receptor (beta chain). What it recognizes is unknown. TCRdb called the 5' RACE reads again in MiXCR, with one record for every CDR3 protein. The sample consists of 350,000 to 450,000 distinct CDR3 sequences, roughly 25% of them appearing once. This specimen belongs to a study of CD8 T cells in ankylosing spondylitis. Study-wide findings and caveats: Characteristic, it appeared, of ankylosing spondylitis blood was a TCR beta motif of eight highly homologous variants.

The CDR3 length is 16 residues. The junction had 10 bases not matched to a gene; V was cut back by 6 bases and J by 9 bases. The material sequenced was blood, either unsorted or a sorted T cell fraction (not recorded which). The clonotype originates from a male donor with ankylosing spondylitis. The chain is built from TRBV12-3 or TRBV12-4 and TRBJ2-1; TRBD2 matches 14 bases. In nucleotides, the CDR3 is TGTGCCAGCAGAAGAGGGACTAGCGGGAGTGTTGGTGAGCAGTTCTTC. Residues: CASRRGTSGSVGEQFF.